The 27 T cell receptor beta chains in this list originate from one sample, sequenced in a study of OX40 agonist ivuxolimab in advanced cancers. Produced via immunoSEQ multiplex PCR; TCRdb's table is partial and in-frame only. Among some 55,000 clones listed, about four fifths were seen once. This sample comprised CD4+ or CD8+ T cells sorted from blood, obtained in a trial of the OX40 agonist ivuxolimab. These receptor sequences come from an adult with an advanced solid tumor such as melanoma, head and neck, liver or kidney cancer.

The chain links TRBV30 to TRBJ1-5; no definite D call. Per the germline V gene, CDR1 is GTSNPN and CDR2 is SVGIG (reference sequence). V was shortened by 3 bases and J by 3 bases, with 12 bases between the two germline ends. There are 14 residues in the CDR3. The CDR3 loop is CAWSRGWANQPQHF. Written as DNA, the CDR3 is TGTGCCTGGAGCAGAGGGTGGGCCAATCAGCCCCAGCATTTT.

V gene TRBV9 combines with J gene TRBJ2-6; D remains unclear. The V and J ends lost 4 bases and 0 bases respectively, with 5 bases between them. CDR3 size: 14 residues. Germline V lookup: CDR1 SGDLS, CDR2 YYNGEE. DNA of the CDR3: TGTGCCAGCAGCACCAACTCTGGGGCCAACGTCCTGACTTTC. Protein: CASSTNSGANVLTF.

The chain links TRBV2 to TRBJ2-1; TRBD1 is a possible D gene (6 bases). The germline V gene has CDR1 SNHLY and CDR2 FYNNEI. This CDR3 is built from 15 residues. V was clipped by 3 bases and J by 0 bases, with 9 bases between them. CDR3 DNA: TGTGCCAGCAGTGAGGGGGCGGACTCCTACAATGAGCAGTTCTTC. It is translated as CASSEGADSYNEQFF.

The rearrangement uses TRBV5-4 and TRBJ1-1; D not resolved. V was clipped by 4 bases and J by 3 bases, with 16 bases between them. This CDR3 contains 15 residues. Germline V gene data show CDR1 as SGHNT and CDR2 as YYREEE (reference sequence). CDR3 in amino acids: CASSTDPLKDTEAFF. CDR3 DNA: TGTGCCAGCAGCACAGACCCACTGAAGGACACTGAAGCTTTCTTT.

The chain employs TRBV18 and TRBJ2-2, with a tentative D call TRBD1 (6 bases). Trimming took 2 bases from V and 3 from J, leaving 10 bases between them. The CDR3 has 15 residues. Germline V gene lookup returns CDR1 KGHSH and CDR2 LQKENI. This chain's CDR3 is CASSPVAGDTGELFF. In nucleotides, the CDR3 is TGTGCCAGCTCACCAGTGGCAGGGGACACCGGGGAGCTGTTTTTT.

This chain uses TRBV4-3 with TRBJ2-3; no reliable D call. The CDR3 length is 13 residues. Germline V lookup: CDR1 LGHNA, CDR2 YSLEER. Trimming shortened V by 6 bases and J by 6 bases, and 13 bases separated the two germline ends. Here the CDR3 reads CASSQRVADTQYF. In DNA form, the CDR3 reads TGCGCCAGCAGTCAAAGGGTGGCGGATACGCAGTATTTT.

The CDR3 bases are TGTGCCAGCAGGCCCCCGGGAGATACTAATTCACCCCTCCACTTT. Protein product: CASRPPGDTNSPLHF. The chain couples TRBV6-1 to TRBJ1-6; D remains unclear. Germline assignment: CDR1 MNHNS and CDR2 SASEGT. The CDR3 consists of 15 residues. Trimming pared 6 bases from V and 6 bases from J, leaving 15 bases between.

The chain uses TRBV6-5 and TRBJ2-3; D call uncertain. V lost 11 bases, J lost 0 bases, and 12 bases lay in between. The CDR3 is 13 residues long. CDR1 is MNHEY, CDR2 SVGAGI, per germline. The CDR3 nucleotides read TGTGCCCCGGGCGCCTCGAGCACAGATACGCAGTATTTT. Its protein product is CAPGASSTDTQYF.

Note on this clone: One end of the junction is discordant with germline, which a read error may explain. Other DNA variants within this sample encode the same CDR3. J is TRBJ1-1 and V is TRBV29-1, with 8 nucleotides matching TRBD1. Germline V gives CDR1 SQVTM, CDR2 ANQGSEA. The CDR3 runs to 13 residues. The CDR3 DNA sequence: TGCAGTGTTGCACAACAGGGGGACACTGAAGCTTTCTTT. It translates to CSVAQQGDTEAFF. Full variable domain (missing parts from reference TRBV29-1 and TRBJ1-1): SAVISQKPSRDICQRGTSLTIQCQVDSQVTMMFWYRQQPGQSLTLIATANQGSEATYESGFVIDKFPISRPNLTFSTLTVSNMSPEDSSIYLCSVAQQGDTEAFFGQGTRLTVV.

CDR3 sequence reads: CASSLKVGLQYF. In nucleotides, the CDR3 is TGTGCCAGCAGTTTGAAGGTAGGGTTGCAGTACTTC. The chain employs TRBV28 and TRBJ2-7; D call uncertain. CDR1 is MDHEN, CDR2 SYDVKM, per germline. This CDR3 has 12 amino acids. Trimming left V 3 bases short and J 9 bases short, with 12 bases between.

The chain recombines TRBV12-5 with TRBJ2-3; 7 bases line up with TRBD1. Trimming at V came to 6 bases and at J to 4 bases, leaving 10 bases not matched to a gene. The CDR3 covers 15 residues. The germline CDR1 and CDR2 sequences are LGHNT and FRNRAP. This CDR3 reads CASGPDRSLADTQYF. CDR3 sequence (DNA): TGTGCTAGTGGGCCGGACAGGTCGCTAGCAGATACGCAGTATTTT.

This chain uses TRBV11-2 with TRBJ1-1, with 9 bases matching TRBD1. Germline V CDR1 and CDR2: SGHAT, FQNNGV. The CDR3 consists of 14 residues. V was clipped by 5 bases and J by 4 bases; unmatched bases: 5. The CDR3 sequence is CASSRDRVVTEAFF. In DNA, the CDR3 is TGTGCCAGCAGCCGGGACAGGGTGGTCACTGAAGCTTTCTTT.

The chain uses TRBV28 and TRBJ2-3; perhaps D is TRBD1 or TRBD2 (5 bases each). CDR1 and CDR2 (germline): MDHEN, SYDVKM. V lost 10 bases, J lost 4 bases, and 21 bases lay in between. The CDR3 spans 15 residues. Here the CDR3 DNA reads TGTGCCACCGACGTTTCGGGGCAGGGATCAGATACGCAGTATTTT. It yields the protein CATDVSGQGSDTQYF.

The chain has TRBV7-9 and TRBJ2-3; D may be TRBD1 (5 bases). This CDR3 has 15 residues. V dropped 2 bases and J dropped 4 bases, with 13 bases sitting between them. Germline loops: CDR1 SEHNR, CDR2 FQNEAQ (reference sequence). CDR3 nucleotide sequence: TGTGCCAGCAGCTTACGCGCGCAGGGCTCAGATACGCAGTATTTT. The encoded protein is CASSLRAQGSDTQYF.

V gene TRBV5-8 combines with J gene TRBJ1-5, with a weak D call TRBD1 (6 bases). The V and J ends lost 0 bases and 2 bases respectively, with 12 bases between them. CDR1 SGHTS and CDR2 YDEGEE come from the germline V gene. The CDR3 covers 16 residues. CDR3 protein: CASSLDRGHRNQPQHF. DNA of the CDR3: TGTGCCAGCAGCTTGGACCGGGGACACCGCAATCAGCCCCAGCATTTT.

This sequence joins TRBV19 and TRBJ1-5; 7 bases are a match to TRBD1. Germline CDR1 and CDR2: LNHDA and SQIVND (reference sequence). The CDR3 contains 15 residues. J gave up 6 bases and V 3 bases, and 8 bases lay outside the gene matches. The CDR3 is CASSIRDSASQPQHF. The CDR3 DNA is TGTGCCAGTAGTATTCGGGACAGCGCAAGTCAGCCCCAGCATTTT.

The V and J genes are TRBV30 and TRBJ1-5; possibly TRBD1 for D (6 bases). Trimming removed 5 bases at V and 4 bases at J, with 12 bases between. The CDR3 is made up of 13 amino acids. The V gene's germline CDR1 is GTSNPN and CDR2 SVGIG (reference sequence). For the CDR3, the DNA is TGTGCCTGGGGGACACCAGAGAATCAGCCCCAGCATTTT. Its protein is CAWGTPENQPQHF.

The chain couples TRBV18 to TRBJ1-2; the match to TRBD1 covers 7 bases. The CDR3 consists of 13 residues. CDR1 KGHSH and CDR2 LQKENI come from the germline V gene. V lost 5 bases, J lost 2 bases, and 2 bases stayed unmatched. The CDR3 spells CASSEQGNYGYTF. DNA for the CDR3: TGTGCCAGCTCAGAACAGGGGAACTATGGCTACACCTTC.

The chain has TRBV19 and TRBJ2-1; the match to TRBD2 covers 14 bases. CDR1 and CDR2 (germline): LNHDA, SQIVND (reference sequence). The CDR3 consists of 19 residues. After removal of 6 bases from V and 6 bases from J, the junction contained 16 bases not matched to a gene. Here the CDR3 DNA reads TGTGCCAGTAGAAGGGGACTAGCGGGAGATGGTCCCTTGGGCAATGAGCAGTTCTTC. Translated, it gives CASRRGLAGDGPLGNEQFF.

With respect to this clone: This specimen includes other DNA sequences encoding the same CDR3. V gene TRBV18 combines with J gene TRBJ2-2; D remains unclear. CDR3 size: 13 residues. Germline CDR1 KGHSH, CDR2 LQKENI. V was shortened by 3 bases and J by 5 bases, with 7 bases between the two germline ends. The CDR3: CASSPLGTGELFF. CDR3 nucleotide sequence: TGTGCCAGCTCACCCCTTGGGACCGGGGAGCTGTTTTTT.

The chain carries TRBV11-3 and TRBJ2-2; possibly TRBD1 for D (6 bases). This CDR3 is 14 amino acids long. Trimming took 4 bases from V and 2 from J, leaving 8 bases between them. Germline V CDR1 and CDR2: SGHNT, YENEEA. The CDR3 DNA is TGTGCCAGCAGCTCCGGGACAAACACCGGGGAGCTGTTTTTT. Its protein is CASSSGTNTGELFF.

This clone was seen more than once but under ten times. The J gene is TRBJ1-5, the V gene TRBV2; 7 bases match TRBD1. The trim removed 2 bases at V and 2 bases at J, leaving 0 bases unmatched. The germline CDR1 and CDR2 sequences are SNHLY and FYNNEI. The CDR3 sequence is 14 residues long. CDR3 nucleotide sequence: TGTGCCAGCAGTGAACAGGGGGGCAATCAGCCCCAGCATTTT. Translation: CASSEQGGNQPQHF.

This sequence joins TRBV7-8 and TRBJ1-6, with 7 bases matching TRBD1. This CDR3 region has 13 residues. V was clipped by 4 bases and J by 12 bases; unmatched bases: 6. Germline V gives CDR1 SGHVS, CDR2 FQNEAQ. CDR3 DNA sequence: TGTGCCAGCAGCTCTCCGGGACAGAAACCCCTCCACTTT. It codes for CASSSPGQKPLHF.

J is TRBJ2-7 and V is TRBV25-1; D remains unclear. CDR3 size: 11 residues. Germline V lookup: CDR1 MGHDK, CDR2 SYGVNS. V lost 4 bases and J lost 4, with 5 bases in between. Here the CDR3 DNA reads TGTGCCAGCAGTGGGGCGTACGAGCAGTACTTC. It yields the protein CASSGAYEQYF.

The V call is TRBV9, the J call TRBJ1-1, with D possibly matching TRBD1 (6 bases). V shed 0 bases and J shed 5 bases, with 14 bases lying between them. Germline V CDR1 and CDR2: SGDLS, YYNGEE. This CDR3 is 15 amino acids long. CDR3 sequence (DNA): TGTGCCAGCAGCGTAGGGGGGCCCTTGGGGACTGAAGCTTTCTTT. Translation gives CASSVGGPLGTEAFF. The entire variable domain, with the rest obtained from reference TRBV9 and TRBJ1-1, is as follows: DSGVTQTPKHLITATGQRVTLRCSPRSGDLSVYWYQQSLDQGLQFLIQYYNGEERAKGNILERFSAQQFPDLHSELNLSSLELGDSALYFCASSVGGPLGTEAFFGQGTRLTVV.

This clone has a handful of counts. The CDR3: CASARTGFYEQYF. The CDR3 DNA reads TGTGCCAGCGCTAGGACAGGGTTCTACGAGCAGTACTTC. V usage is TRBV28 and J usage is TRBJ2-7, with TRBD1 matching 8 bases. The junction had 6 bases not matched to a gene; V was cut back by 8 bases and J by 3 bases. The CDR3 totals 13 residues. The V gene's germline CDR1 is MDHEN and CDR2 SYDVKM.

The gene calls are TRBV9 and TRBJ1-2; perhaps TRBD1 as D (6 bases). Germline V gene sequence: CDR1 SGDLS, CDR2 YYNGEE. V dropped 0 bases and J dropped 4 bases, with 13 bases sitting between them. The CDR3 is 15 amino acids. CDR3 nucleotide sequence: TGTGCCAGCAGCGTAGCGGGGGGCGGAGGCTATGGCTACACCTTC. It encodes CASSVAGGGGYGYTF.